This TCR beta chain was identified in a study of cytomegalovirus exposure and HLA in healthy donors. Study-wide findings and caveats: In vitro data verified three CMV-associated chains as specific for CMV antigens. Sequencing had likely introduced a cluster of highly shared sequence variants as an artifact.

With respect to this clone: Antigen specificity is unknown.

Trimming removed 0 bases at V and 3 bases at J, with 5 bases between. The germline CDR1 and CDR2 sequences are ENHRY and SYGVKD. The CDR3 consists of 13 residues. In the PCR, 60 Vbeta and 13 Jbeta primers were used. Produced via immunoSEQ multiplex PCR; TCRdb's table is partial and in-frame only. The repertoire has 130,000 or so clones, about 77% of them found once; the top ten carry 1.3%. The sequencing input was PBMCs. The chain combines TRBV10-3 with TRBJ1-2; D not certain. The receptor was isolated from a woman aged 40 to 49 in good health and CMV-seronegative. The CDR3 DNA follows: TGTGCCATCAGTGAGTCGGTAGACTATGGCTACACCTTC. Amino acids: CAISESVDYGYTF.